This T cell receptor (beta chain) was profiled in a study of CD8 T cells in ankylosing spondylitis. General study points: A TCR beta motif of about eight highly homologous variants appeared characteristic of ankylosing spondylitis blood. Peripheral blood samples showed relatively rare disease-linked clones, and these clones were CD8+.

With regard to this clonotype: The antigen remains undetermined.

With molecular barcodes, quantitative 5'-RACE was used to make the TCR beta libraries. TCRdb reanalysed the 5' RACE reads using MiXCR and keeps one entry per CDR3 protein. This sample has approximately 300,000 distinct CDR3 sequences; approximately 8.2% occur once, and the top ten carry more than 12%. Germline V gene sequence: CDR1 SGHNT, CDR2 YYREEE (reference sequence). Trimming removed 1 base at V and 7 bases at J, with 14 bases between. The CDR3 has 15 amino acids. The genes are TRBV5-4 and TRBJ1-4; the D gene is possibly TRBD1 (5 bases). The sample was blood, either unsorted or a sorted T cell fraction (not recorded which). The TCR comes from a male donor with ankylosing spondylitis. CDR3 in amino acids: CASSLSRGGSEKLFF. In DNA form, the CDR3 reads TGTGCCAGCAGCTTGAGTAGGGGCGGGAGTGAAAAACTGTTTTTT. The variable domain in full, with the rest retrieved from reference TRBV5-4 and TRBJ1-4, is ETGVTQSPTHLIKTRGQQVTLRCSSQSGHNTVSWYQQALGQGPQFIFQYYREEENGRGNFPPRFSGLQFPNYSSELNVNALELDDSALYLCASSLSRGGSEKLFFGSGTQLSVL.